This TCR beta chain emerged from a study of blood T cell repertoires in COVID-19. Repertoires were generated with immunoSEQ multiplex PCR, while TCRdb's copy carries only in-frame clones and drops some. This table holds around 78,000 clones, around four fifths found once. This clone was observed once. The V end lost 2 bases, the J end lost 9 bases, and 14 bases lay between the germline ends. Germline lookup yields CDR1 KGHSH and CDR2 LQKENI. The CDR3 covers 14 residues. V usage is TRBV18 and J usage is TRBJ1-5; no reliable D call. This TCR was recovered from a human donor in a cohort sampled during active COVID-19. The specimen was peripheral blood. The CDR3 loop is CASSPIQEERPQHF. DNA for the CDR3: TGTGCCAGCTCACCAATCCAGGAGGAGAGGCCCCAGCATTTT.